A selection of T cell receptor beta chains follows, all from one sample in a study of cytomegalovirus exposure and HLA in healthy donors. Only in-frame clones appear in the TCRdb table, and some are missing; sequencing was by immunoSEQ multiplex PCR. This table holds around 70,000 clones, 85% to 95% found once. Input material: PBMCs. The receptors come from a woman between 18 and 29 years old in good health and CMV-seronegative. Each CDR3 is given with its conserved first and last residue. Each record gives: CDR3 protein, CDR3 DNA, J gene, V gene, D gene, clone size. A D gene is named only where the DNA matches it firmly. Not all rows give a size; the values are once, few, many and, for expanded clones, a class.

CASSLGPGTPGNTIYF	TGTGCCAGCAGCTTAGGACCAGGTACCCCGGGAAACACCATATATTTT	TRBJ1-3	TRBV11-2	NA	NA
CASEQANYGYTF	TGTGCCAGTGAACAGGCGAACTATGGCTACACCTTC	TRBJ1-2	TRBV28	NA	few
CASSQYPGTPNYGYTF	TGCGCCAGCAGCCAATACCCCGGGACACCAAACTATGGCTACACCTTC	TRBJ1-2	TRBV4-1	NA	NA
CASSADSHYGYTF	TGTGCCAGCAGCGCCGACAGTCACTATGGCTACACCTTC	TRBJ1-2	TRBV9	NA	few
CASSLAAGYSYEQYF	TGCGCCAGCAGCTTGGCTGCAGGGTACTCCTACGAGCAGTACTTC	TRBJ2-7	TRBV5-1	NA	NA
CASSFIGHRGNTGELFF	TGTGCCAGCAGCTTTATTGGTCACAGGGGGAACACCGGGGAGCTGTTTTTT	TRBJ2-2	TRBV7-9	TRBD1	NA
CASSFGQRYEQYF	TGTGCCAGCAGTTTCGGTCAGCGCTACGAGCAGTACTTC	TRBJ2-7	TRBV28	NA	once
CASGGGGFNEQFF	TGTGCCAGCGGCGGGGGCGGTTTTAATGAGCAGTTCTTC	TRBJ2-1	TRBV7-6	NA	NA
CASSSPLKSYEQYF	TGTGCCAGCAGTTCCCCCCTAAAGTCCTACGAGCAGTACTTC	TRBJ2-7	TRBV27	NA	NA
CASSQGTSGGADTQYF	TGTGCCAGCAGCCAAGGGACTAGCGGGGGGGCAGATACGCAGTATTTT	TRBJ2-3	TRBV4-2	TRBD2	NA
CASSFAGTGPTNEKLFF	TGTGCCAGCAGCTTTGCCGGGACAGGGCCCACTAATGAAAAACTGTTTTTT	TRBJ1-4	TRBV7-2	TRBD1	NA
CASRPGTANTEAFF	TGCGCCAGCAGGCCAGGGACAGCAAACACTGAAGCTTTCTTT	TRBJ1-1	TRBV10-2	TRBD1	once
CASSPRSGGAFTQYF	TGTGCCAGCAGCCCAAGAAGCGGGGGGGCCTTTACGCAGTATTTT	TRBJ2-3	TRBV5-6	TRBD2	once
CASSFASRYRGQRNYGYTF	TGTGCCAGCAGTTTCGCTTCCCGATACAGGGGGCAGAGGAACTATGGCTACACCTTC	TRBJ1-2	TRBV28	TRBD1	once
CAWSVSPAMEYF	TGTGCCTGGAGTGTATCCCCCGCTATGGAGTACTTC	TRBJ2-7	TRBV30	NA	NA
CASRTGLNEQFF	TGTGCCAGCAGGACAGGGTTAAATGAGCAGTTCTTC	TRBJ2-1	TRBV13	TRBD1	once
CASSFETSGFGTQYF	TGTGCTAGCAGCTTTGAGACTAGCGGATTCGGGACCCAGTACTTC	TRBJ2-5	TRBV7-7	TRBD2	NA
CASSRQGISATEAFF	TGTGCCAGCAGCCGACAGGGGATATCGGCCACTGAAGCTTTCTTT	TRBJ1-1	TRBV5-4	TRBD1	NA
CASSPGTGTEAFF	TGTGCCAGCAGCCCAGGGACAGGGACTGAAGCTTTCTTT	TRBJ1-1	TRBV11-2	TRBD1	NA
CASSPSGTGWNTEAFF	TGTGCCAGCTCACCCTCCGGGACAGGATGGAACACTGAAGCTTTCTTT	TRBJ1-1	TRBV18	TRBD1	once
CASSFSGGENTIYF	TGTGCCAGCAGTTTCTCAGGGGGCGAAAACACCATATATTTT	TRBJ1-3	TRBV28	TRBD1	NA
CASSDSKQGGETQYF	TGTGCCAGCAGTGACTCGAAACAGGGGGGAGAGACCCAGTACTTC	TRBJ2-5	TRBV6-4	TRBD1	NA